This T cell receptor (beta chain) is from a study of radiation and T cells in renal cell carcinoma. The study, taken as a whole, reports: Baseline intratumoral clonotype presence is unknown without pretreatment biopsies.

Some clones are missing from TCRdb's copy, which holds only in-frame ones; the method was immunoSEQ multiplex PCR. The sample holds tens of thousands of clones, roughly 80% seen once. The CDR3 loop spans 21 amino acids. Per the germline V gene, CDR1 is MNHNS and CDR2 is SASEGT. Trimming cost V 5 bases and J 6 bases; bases outside gene matches: 24. Specified time point: blood 4 weeks post-SBRT, at nephrectomy. The treatment is: 15 Gy SBRT to primary tumor, nephrectomy 4 weeks later. This renal cell carcinoma was of the clear cell type. This clone was counted once. Its antigen is currently unknown. The specimen was blood, collected from a patient whose treatment included radiotherapy and nephrectomy. This receptor was identified in a man aged 55 to 69 with renal cell carcinoma. The chain combines TRBV6-1 with TRBJ2-3; the match to TRBD2 covers 12 bases. As DNA, the CDR3 is TGTGCCAGCAGTCAAGGACTAGCGGGAAGTCGGTTGACACAGCTAGTGGATACGCAGTATTTT. It specifies CASSQGLAGSRLTQLVDTQYF.